The present TCR beta chain was sequenced within a study of tumor-infiltrating lymphocytes in primary liver carcinoma. TCR beta cDNA came from about 0.55 ug total RNA, primed with a constant-region primer. A slightly modified ARM-PCR protocol with three nested multiplex PCR rounds produced these TCR beta libraries. Forward primers for TRBV1-TRBV30 and a C-beta reverse primer served the first two PCR rounds, at around 9 cycles each. TCRdb analysed the multiplex PCR reads with MiXCR anew, one entry per CDR3 protein. The sample lists some 180,000 distinct CDR3 sequences, 60% occurring once. RNA was extracted from whole blood without cell sorting, alongside germline DNA. General observations from the study: A significantly higher top-250-clone fraction was recorded for tumors than for blood (p = 0.039).

This clonotype appeared a few times. Its antigen is not known. The CDR3 contains 10 residues. The germline V and J ends were trimmed by 4 bases and 7 bases, with 2 bases remaining between them. The source of this sequence is a man in his forties with primary liver carcinoma and hepatitis B virus infection. The chain couples TRBV12-3 or TRBV12-4 to TRBJ2-1; the D is unclear. Sequencing used peripheral blood. CDR3 coding DNA: TGTGCCAGCAGTTGGAATGAGCAGTTCTTC. Its protein is CASSWNEQFF.